This is a list of T cell receptor beta chains from one sample in a study of early T cells in non-severe SARS-CoV-2 infection. TCRdb analysed the 5' RACE reads with MiXCR anew, one entry per CDR3 protein. The top ten clones hold around 13% of a sample with 45,000 to 65,000 distinct CDR3 sequences, 9.5% to 12% of them seen once. Sequenced material: whole blood. All receptors come from an adult who was a healthcare worker with PCR-confirmed SARS-CoV-2 infection or an uninfected control (not recorded which). Both conserved end residues are part of each CDR3. The D gene is left open where the match is weak. The size of a clone is reported for some rows only, either as once, few or many, or as a class for expanded clones.

>few|TRBV7-9|16|TRBD2|TRBJ2-2
CASREGLATNTGELFF
TGTGCCAGCCGGGAGGGACTAGCGACGAACACCGGGGAGCTGTTTTTT
>.|TRBV29-1|11|.|TRBJ1-3
CSVEGGNTIYF
TGCAGCGTTGAGGGGGGAAACACCATATATTTT
>many|TRBV29-1|14|.|TRBJ2-7
CSALTPRSSYEQYF
TGCAGCGCCTTGACACCTCGGAGCTCCTACGAGCAGTACTTC
>many|TRBV6-2/TRBV6-3|16|.|TRBJ2-5
CASSYSGGLPKETQYF
TGTGCCAGCAGTTACTCTGGAGGACTACCGAAAGAGACCCAGTACTTC
>.|TRBV29-1|13|.|TRBJ2-1
CSVQRARGNEQFF
TGCAGCGTCCAGCGGGCACGGGGCAATGAGCAGTTCTTC
>many|TRBV7-9|16|TRBD1|TRBJ1-2
CASSFGPFGTGDGYTF
TGTGCCAGCAGCTTCGGGCCGTTTGGGACAGGGGATGGCTACACCTTC
>few|TRBV7-9|13|.|TRBJ1-4
CASSSPGDEKLFF
TGTGCCAGCTCCAGCCCAGGCGATGAAAAACTGTTTTTT
>.|TRBV6-1|14|.|TRBJ2-7
CASSELGSTYEQYF
TGTGCCAGCAGTGAACTTGGGTCTACCTACGAGCAGTACTTC
>.|TRBV29-1|13|.|TRBJ1-6
CSVRTSENSPLHF
TGCAGCGTGAGGACATCAGAGAATTCACCCCTCCACTTT
>few|TRBV27|13|.|TRBJ1-5
CASSLSGRQPQHF
TGTGCCAGCAGTTTGTCAGGTCGGCAGCCCCAGCATTTT
>many|TRBV2|14|.|TRBJ2-2
CASNGQRNTGELFF
TGTGCCAGCAATGGGCAGCGGAACACCGGGGAGCTGTTTTTT
>many|TRBV29-1|15|.|TRBJ2-3
CSVIFWGRSTDTQYF
TGCAGCGTTATTTTTTGGGGACGGAGCACAGATACGCAGTATTTT
>.|TRBV14|18|TRBD2|TRBJ2-3
CASSQESALAGLTDTQYF
TGTGCCAGCAGCCAAGAATCCGCCCTAGCGGGACTCACAGATACGCAGTATTTT
>few|TRBV7-9|18|TRBD2|TRBJ2-5
CASSSLLGLATDRETQYF
TGTGCCAGCAGCTCTCTCTTGGGACTAGCGACTGACCGGGAGACCCAGTACTTC
>many|TRBV10-3|13|.|TRBJ1-1
CAISDNRNTEAFF
TGTGCCATCAGTGACAACAGGAACACTGAAGCTTTCTTT
>many|TRBV11-3|16|.|TRBJ2-2
CASSPSQGRGTGELFF
TGTGCCAGCAGCCCGTCCCAGGGGCGAGGCACCGGGGAGCTGTTTTTT